This T cell receptor beta chain appears in the sequencing data of a study of vaccination effects on CD4 cells after COVID-19 (dated by TCRdb to between 2021 and 2022). About the study as a whole: In the ViraFEST assay, PBMC were stimulated with viral peptide pools, and antigen-specific CD4+ T cell clonotypes were then identified by expansion using TCR sequencing. Each participant got two doses of an mRNA SARS-CoV-2 vaccine, either BNT162b2 or mRNA-1273. Under 2.5 million PBMC per well were cultured with 10 ug/ml peptides in IMDM containing 5% human AB serum, 8.5 to 10 IU/ml IL-2 and gentamicin. The study compared SARS-CoV-2 spike-specific CD4+ TCR repertoires before and after mRNA vaccination in COVID-19 convalescent patients and infection-naive vaccine recipients. The full study included 10 to 11 COVID-19 convalescent patients and several SARS-CoV-2-naive healthy vaccine recipients. Cultures from other donors in the study were sequenced using the Oncomine TCR Beta short-read assay on an Illumina iSeq 100.

Library preparation used the immunoSEQ multiplex PCR assay. TCR beta CDR3 sequencing was performed on DNA from the cultured, isolated CD4+ T cells. The paper's processing steps were these. Non-productive TCR sequences were discarded, and reads were trimmed to the CDR3 region, with only CDR3s of 7 or more amino acids retained. The MANAFEST web app was used to identify antigen-specific clonotypes by comparing expansion in peptide wells with expansion in reference cultures. To be called positive, a clone needed expansion at FDR<0.05 compared with the reference and with all other wells, an odds ratio greater than 5, and a frequency greater than 0.1% in two replicate wells. A clonotype was defined as cross-reactive if the clonotype was significantly expanded both in SARS-CoV-2 spike wells and in at least one common cold coronavirus spike condition. Levenshtein distance calculated with the stringdist R package was used to assess CDR3 similarity, and unrooted trees were constructed with ape in R 3.6.1. TCRdb re-hosts the immuneACCESS table, in-frame sequences only. Its copies lack some clones; in the studies checked, an unresolved V gene accounts for under half of them, and the cause for the rest is not known. The DNA was the basis for D and trimming; V, J and clone size are from that table. This sample is represented by tens of thousands of clones; around 63% of them were singletons. The ten largest make up 5% to 6.5% of the sample.

What the work shows at the level of the full study, not this receptor alone: At late post-vaccination timepoints, both infection-induced and vaccine-induced clones showed marked clonal contraction, consistent with waning T cell responses. Among healthy vaccine recipients, nearly all vaccine-induced clones were SARS-CoV-2 mono-reactive, and just 1 of 255 was cross-reactive with common cold coronaviruses. The study was limited by a small number of convalescent patients and lacked early post-infection timepoints.

V is cut by 3 bases and J by 12 bases, and the space between the germline ends is 14 bases. CDR1 KGHSH and CDR2 LQKENI are derived from the germline V gene. The CDR3 covers 12 residues, taking in both the cysteine and the phenylalanine. The retained sequence is limited to the CDR3, 36 bases, with the frame set at the first base. After about 10 days of culture, CD4+ T cells were isolated with the EasySep CD4+ T cell isolation kit. Healthy vaccine recipients had no prior SARS-CoV-2 infection, confirmed by negative nucleocapsid antibodies before and after vaccination. Half of the culture medium was replaced with fresh IL-2-containing medium on days 3 and 7. Each peptide stimulation condition was cultured in triplicate wells unless otherwise noted. PBMC were separated from whole blood using Ficoll-Paque Plus gradient centrifugation and were then either cryopreserved at -140C or used fresh. The QIAamp micro DNA kit was used to extract genomic DNA from the cultured CD4+ T cells.

Worth noting for this clone: It lacks a known antigen. No clone much larger than this one lies a single base away; base qualities are absent.

Sequencing used CD4+ T cells from PBMCs cultured without peptide, obtained before COVID-19 vaccination. The clonotype was recovered from a human donor who received a COVID-19 vaccine. The chain is encoded by TRBV18 joined to TRBJ1-1; no D gene can be assigned with confidence. The nucleotide sequence reads TGTGCCAGCTCACCGGCGGCGTTGAAGTCTTTCTTT. This yields the protein CASSPAALKSFF. With the rest looked up from the reference TRBV18 and TRBJ1-1 genes rather than sequenced, the full variable domain is NAGVMQNPRHLVRRRGQEARLRCSPMKGHSHVYWYRQLPEEGLKFMVYLQKENIIDESGMPKERFSAEFPKEGPSILRIQQVVRGDSAAYFCASSPAALKSFFGQGTRLTVV.